The 21 T cell receptor beta chains below come from one sample, sequenced in a study of blood T cell repertoires in COVID-19. The method was immunoSEQ multiplex PCR; TCRdb's version includes in-frame clones alone and lacks a portion of them. The table includes about 320,000 clones, approximately 89% detected once. What was sequenced was peripheral blood. The source is a woman aged 25 to 39 with COVID-19, enrolled during active disease.

The chain links TRBV6-6 to TRBJ1-1; TRBD1 agrees at 9 bases. Germline values: CDR1 MNHNY, CDR2 SVGAGI (reference sequence). Trimming took 6 bases from V and 11 from J; bases not matched to a gene: 7. The CDR3 runs 12 residues. Here the CDR3 DNA reads TGTGCCAGCAGAAGACAGGGGGGGTCGGCTTTCTTT. This encodes CASRRQGGSAFF.

V and J are TRBV19 and TRBJ1-1; D gene uncertain. This CDR3 contains 13 residues. Germline V lookup: CDR1 LNHDA, CDR2 SQIVND (reference sequence). V lost 5 bases to trimming and J lost 5 bases, with 12 bases between them. Here the CDR3 DNA reads TGTGCCAGTAGTTATAACAGTTTTACTGAAGCTTTCTTT. As protein: CASSYNSFTEAFF. The whole variable domain, remainder taken from reference TRBV19 and TRBJ1-1, is DGGITQSPKYLFRKEGQNVTLSCEQNLNHDAMYWYRQDPGQGLRLIYYSQIVNDFQKGDIAEGYSVSREKKESFPLTVTSAQKNPTAFYLCASSYNSFTEAFFGQGTRLTVV.

The gene calls are TRBV30 and TRBJ2-7; TRBD1 might be the D (6 bases). Germline loops: CDR1 GTSNPN, CDR2 SVGIG (reference sequence). There are 14 residues in the CDR3. V lost 2 bases and J lost 7, with 18 bases in between. CDR3 in DNA: TGTGCCTGGAGTTGGATACAGGGATCGGGTGAGCAGTACTTC. Encoded protein: CAWSWIQGSGEQYF.

The gene calls are TRBV5-4 and TRBJ2-6; possibly TRBD1 for D (6 bases). Trimming removed 5 bases at V and 1 base at J, with 7 bases between. Germline V lookup: CDR1 SGHNT, CDR2 YYREEE (reference sequence). The CDR3 sequence is 14 residues long. The CDR3 DNA reads TGTGCCAGCAGTGGGACATCTGGGGCCAACGTCCTGACTTTC. Translated: CASSGTSGANVLTF.

The chain has TRBV5-4 and TRBJ2-3, with TRBD1 matching over 8 bases. J lost 3 bases, V lost 1 base, and 7 bases had no gene match. The CDR3 extends over 16 amino acids. Germline-derived CDR1 and CDR2 are SGHNT and YYREEE (reference sequence). CDR3 sequence reads: CASSLSGQDGTDTQYF. The DNA of the CDR3 is TGTGCCAGCAGCTTGTCGGGACAGGATGGAACAGATACGCAGTATTTT. The full variable domain, with the rest looked up from reference TRBV5-4 and TRBJ2-3, is ETGVTQSPTHLIKTRGQQVTLRCSSQSGHNTVSWYQQALGQGPQFIFQYYREEENGRGNFPPRFSGLQFPNYSSELNVNALELDDSALYLCASSLSGQDGTDTQYFGPGTRLTVL.

The CDR3, as DNA: TGTGCCAGCAGTTTATCGCGCCAGGATAGCAATCAGCCCCAGCATTTT. Encoded protein: CASSLSRQDSNQPQHF. The chain carries TRBV27 and TRBJ1-5; D gene unclear. Germline loops: CDR1 MNHEY, CDR2 SMNVEV (reference sequence). The CDR3 has 16 amino acids. V lost 0 bases and J 0 bases, leaving 9 bases between the germline ends.

The rearrangement links TRBV12-3 or TRBV12-4 to TRBJ2-1, with a weak D call TRBD1 (5 bases). The ends were cut back, 6 bases at V and 3 bases at J, with 6 bases in the middle. The CDR3 runs to 12 residues. The CDR3 loop reads CASSDSYNEQFF. The CDR3 DNA is TGTGCCAGCAGCGACAGCTACAATGAGCAGTTCTTC.

V gene TRBV7-2 combines with J gene TRBJ1-2; a possible D gene is TRBD1 (6 bases). In germline, CDR1 is SGHTA, CDR2 FQGNSA. Trimming took off 3 bases at V and 0 bases at J, with 14 bases between the two ends. The CDR3 is made up of 16 amino acids. CDR3 sequence (DNA): TGTGCCAGCAGCTTGAGACGACAGGAAACTAACTATGGCTACACCTTC. It encodes CASSLRRQETNYGYTF.

The V gene is TRBV5-6, the J gene TRBJ1-2, with 9 bases matching TRBD1. This CDR3 is 14 amino acids long. Per germline, CDR1 SGHDT and CDR2 YYEEEE. Germline trimming cut 2 bases from V and 3 bases from J; bases unmatched to any gene: 2. The CDR3, as DNA: TGTGCCAGCAGCTTAACAGGGGGCTACTATGGCTACACCTTC. Protein product: CASSLTGGYYGYTF. The full variable domain, its missing parts supplied by reference TRBV5-6 and TRBJ1-2, is DAGVTQSPTHLIKTRGQQVTLRCSPKSGHDTVSWYQQALGQGPQFIFQYYEEEERQRGNFPDRFSGHQFPNYSSELNVNALLLGDSALYLCASSLTGGYYGYTFGSGTRLTVV.

This chain joins TRBV18 and TRBJ1-3, with 7 nucleotides matching TRBD1. The CDR3 loop spans 14 amino acids. After removal of 3 bases from V and 8 bases from J, the junction contained 7 bases not matched to a gene. Germline lookup yields CDR1 KGHSH and CDR2 LQKENI. The CDR3, as DNA: TGTGCCAGCTCACCGGGGACAGCCGAAGACACCATATATTTT. Protein sequence: CASSPGTAEDTIYF. Full variable domain (missing parts from reference TRBV18 and TRBJ1-3): NAGVMQNPRHLVRRRGQEARLRCSPMKGHSHVYWYRQLPEEGLKFMVYLQKENIIDESGMPKERFSAEFPKEGPSILRIQQVVRGDSAAYFCASSPGTAEDTIYFGEGSWLTVV.

Only one count was recorded for this clone. This rearrangement joins TRBV9 to TRBJ1-5; 8 nucleotides agree with TRBD1. Germline CDR1 SGDLS, CDR2 YYNGEE. The CDR3 runs 14 residues. The J segment lost 7 bases and the V segment lost 4 bases, leaving 7 bases of the junction unmatched. This CDR3 reads CASSLGQGEQPQHF. CDR3 bases: TGTGCCAGCAGCCTCGGACAGGGCGAACAGCCCCAGCATTTT.

This clone has only one observation. The chain joins TRBV5-1 to TRBJ2-1; TRBD2 matches 12 bases. The ends lost 0 bases at V and 7 bases at J; junction bases unmatched: 11. The germline gives CDR1 SGHRS, CDR2 YFSETQ. CDR3 length: 18 residues. CDR3 amino acids: CASSLGLAGAPTGNEQFF. The CDR3 nucleotides are TGCGCCAGCAGCTTGGGACTAGCGGGGGCCCCAACGGGAAATGAGCAGTTCTTC. Looking up the rest from reference TRBV5-1 and TRBJ2-1 gives the full variable domain: KAGVTQTPRYLIKTRGQQVTLSCSPISGHRSVSWYQQTPGQGLQFLFEYFSETQRNKGNFPGRFSGRQFSNSRSEMNVSTLELGDSALYLCASSLGLAGAPTGNEQFFGPGTRLTVL.

The rearrangement joins TRBV3-1 (or the pseudogene TRBV3-2) to TRBJ1-3; 8 bases line up with TRBD1. V trimming: 6 bases; J trimming: 2 bases; junction bases outside the gene matches: 3. CDR1 LGHDT and CDR2 YNNKEL come from the germline V gene (reference sequence). CDR3 length: 14 residues. CDR3 protein: CASSPDRAGNTIYF. The CDR3 DNA reads TGTGCCAGCAGTCCGGACAGGGCTGGAAACACCATATATTTT.

The count of this clone is one. J is TRBJ2-5 and V is TRBV20-1; 11 bases agree with TRBD2. Germline CDR1 and CDR2: DFQATT and SNEGSKA (reference sequence). The CDR3 is 15 amino acids. Losses at the gene ends were 3 bases for V and 5 bases for J; bases not matched to a gene: 8. The CDR3 reads CSASISGGARETQYF. In DNA form, the CDR3 reads TGCAGTGCTAGTATTAGCGGGGGGGCCCGGGAGACCCAGTACTTC.

The chain links TRBV5-5 to TRBJ2-7, with D possibly TRBD1 on 5 matching bases. The germline gives CDR1 SGHKS, CDR2 YYEKEE (reference sequence). Trimming shortened V by 1 base and J by 6 bases, and 14 bases separated the two germline ends. The CDR3 is 14 amino acids. CDR3 DNA sequence: TGTGCCAGCAGCTTGTGGTTTAGGGGAACCGAGCAGTACTTC. This sequence encodes CASSLWFRGTEQYF.

The chain joins TRBV18 to TRBJ1-2; 7 bases align to TRBD1. The CDR3 sequence is 15 residues long. V lost 0 bases and J lost 4; bases outside the gene matches: 5. The germline V gene encodes CDR1 KGHSH and CDR2 LQKENI. The CDR3 DNA reads TGTGCCAGCTCACCACCGAGCCAGGGGGTCTATGGCTACACCTTC. Protein: CASSPPSQGVYGYTF. The whole variable domain, remainder taken from reference TRBV18 and TRBJ1-2, is NAGVMQNPRHLVRRRGQEARLRCSPMKGHSHVYWYRQLPEEGLKFMVYLQKENIIDESGMPKERFSAEFPKEGPSILRIQQVVRGDSAAYFCASSPPSQGVYGYTFGSGTRLTVV.

The CDR3 DNA sequence: TGTGCCACCAGCAGAGGGGGACAGGTTGAAAAACTGTTTTTT. Its protein is CATSRGGQVEKLFF. The rearrangement joins TRBV15 to TRBJ1-4; 8 nucleotides agree with TRBD1. The V gene's germline CDR1 is LNHNV and CDR2 YYDKDF (reference sequence). V shed 1 base, J shed 7 bases, and the junction held 2 bases outside the gene matches. The CDR3 consists of 14 residues. The entire variable domain, with the rest obtained from reference TRBV15 and TRBJ1-4, is as follows: DAMVIQNPRYQVTQFGKPVTLSCSQTLNHNVMYWYQQKSSQAPKLLFHYYDKDFNNEADTPDNFQSRRPNTSFCFLDIRSPGLGDTAMYLCATSRGGQVEKLFFGSGTQLSVL.

The chain has TRBV6-5 and TRBJ1-2, with TRBD1 identical over 8 bases. Germline CDR1 and CDR2: MNHEY and SVGAGI. With 6 bases clipped from V and 5 bases from J, the junction kept 5 bases outside the gene matches. The CDR3 loop spans 13 amino acids. In nucleotides, the CDR3 is TGTGCCAGCAGAGGACAGGGAATATATGGCTACACCTTC. Translation gives CASRGQGIYGYTF.

This clone was seen many times. The V and J genes are TRBV27 and TRBJ2-7, with a possible D match to TRBD2 (6 bases). The V and J ends lost 0 bases and 2 bases respectively, with 11 bases between them. Per the germline V gene, CDR1 is MNHEY and CDR2 is SMNVEV (reference sequence). The CDR3 is made up of 15 amino acids. The CDR3 loop is CASSLSAGNPYEQYF. In DNA, the CDR3 is TGTGCCAGCAGTTTATCGGCGGGGAACCCCTACGAGCAGTACTTC.

The J gene is TRBJ1-1, the V gene TRBV19, with 7 bases identical to TRBD1. Trimming cost V 5 bases and J 4 bases; bases outside gene matches: 4. The CDR3 loop spans 13 amino acids. Germline CDR1 and CDR2: LNHDA and SQIVND (reference sequence). CDR3 DNA: TGTGCCAGTAGTCACGGGACAGTCACTGAAGCTTTCTTT. Amino acid sequence: CASSHGTVTEAFF.

The chain recombines TRBV19 with TRBJ1-1, with D perhaps TRBD1 (5 bases). Germline values: CDR1 LNHDA, CDR2 SQIVND (reference sequence). The CDR3 has 13 amino acids. Trimming left V 4 bases short and J 2 bases short, with 8 bases between. The CDR3 sequence: CASSTGINTEAFF. The CDR3 DNA reads TGTGCCAGTAGTACAGGGATCAACACTGAAGCTTTCTTT.